Presented here are 26 T cell receptor beta chains from one specimen sequenced in a study of blood T cell repertoires in COVID-19. Only in-frame clones appear in the TCRdb table, and some are missing; sequencing was by immunoSEQ multiplex PCR. The sample yields around 100,000 clones, roughly 88% seen once. Sequencing input: peripheral blood. These receptors were obtained from a human donor in a cohort sampled during active COVID-19.

This sequence joins TRBV11-2 and TRBJ2-5; 12 positions match TRBD1. The germline gives CDR1 SGHAT, CDR2 FQNNGV. The V and J ends lost 5 bases and 1 base, in that order; junction bases with no gene match: 2. There are 15 residues in the CDR3. In nucleotides, the CDR3 is TGTGCCAGCAGCCGGGGACAGGGGGCCCAAGAGACCCAGTACTTC. Amino acids: CASSRGQGAQETQYF.

The chain links TRBV19 to TRBJ1-1, with D maybe TRBD1 (5 bases). The CDR3 length is 14 residues. V shed 7 bases and J shed 6 bases, with 18 bases lying between them. Germline loops: CDR1 LNHDA, CDR2 SQIVND (reference sequence). The CDR3 protein is CASMGPTGFPEAFF. Here the CDR3 DNA reads TGTGCCAGTATGGGGCCTACAGGCTTCCCTGAAGCTTTCTTT.

The chain combines TRBV5-1 with TRBJ2-1; TRBD2 matches at 12 bases. V was pared by 0 bases and J by 4 bases, with 14 bases of the junction left unmatched. Germline CDR1 and CDR2: SGHRS and YFSETQ. This CDR3 region has 20 residues. CDR3 DNA: TGCGCCAGCAGCTTGGGACGGGTGACTAGCGGGAGTAAGGGTTACAATGAGCAGTTCTTC. Protein product: CASSLGRVTSGSKGYNEQFF.

This clone was seen a single time. The chain carries TRBV7-2 and TRBJ1-3, with a weak D call TRBD1 (5 bases). The germline CDR1 and CDR2 sequences are SGHTA and FQGNSA. Trimming shortened V by 1 base and J by 1 base, and 8 bases separated the two germline ends. The CDR3 loop spans 15 amino acids. The CDR3 is CASSLVQGSGNTIYF. The CDR3 coding sequence is TGTGCCAGCAGCTTAGTGCAGGGTTCTGGAAACACCATATATTTT.

The table lists this clone with a few counts. The chain is built from TRBV19 and TRBJ1-2, with a weak D call TRBD1 (6 bases). The ends were cut back, 7 bases at V and 8 bases at J, with 17 bases in the middle. The CDR3 runs 13 residues. Germline V CDR1 and CDR2: LNHDA, SQIVND (reference sequence). The CDR3 protein is CASTARGEEGYTF. The DNA for the CDR3 is TGTGCCAGTACCGCCAGGGGCGAGGAAGGCTACACCTTC. Complete variable domain (other parts from reference TRBV19 and TRBJ1-2): DGGITQSPKYLFRKEGQNVTLSCEQNLNHDAMYWYRQDPGQGLRLIYYSQIVNDFQKGDIAEGYSVSREKKESFPLTVTSAQKNPTAFYLCASTARGEEGYTFGSGTRLTVV.

The rearrangement joins TRBV7-3 to TRBJ2-3; 8 bases match TRBD2. The CDR3 runs 15 residues. V was clipped by 2 bases and J by 3 bases; unmatched bases: 4. Germline V gene data show CDR1 as SGHTA and CDR2 as FQGTGA. CDR3 amino acids: CASSLRAGVTDTQYF. CDR3 DNA: TGTGCCAGCAGCTTACGAGCGGGAGTTACAGATACGCAGTATTTT.

This clone was detected only once. The chain is built from TRBV14 and TRBJ2-5; D might be TRBD2 (6 bases). The length of the CDR3 is 15 residues. Germline CDR1 and CDR2: SGHDN and FVKESK. V was cut by 5 bases and J by 5 bases, with 18 bases left in between. The CDR3 nucleotides are TGTGCCAGCAGCTCCTTCGGGGGTTTGGGCGAGACCCAGTACTTC. Protein sequence: CASSSFGGLGETQYF.

The chain has TRBV5-1 and TRBJ1-1; D gene unclear. CDR1 is SGHRS, CDR2 YFSETQ, per germline. The CDR3 extends over 16 amino acids. V was shortened by 2 bases and J by 6 bases, with 20 bases between the two germline ends. The CDR3 DNA is TGCGCCAGCAGCTTTGATCCCCGAGGGAGGCCGGCTGAAGCTTTCTTT. The encoded protein is CASSFDPRGRPAEAFF.

The chain links TRBV28 to TRBJ1-4; 8 positions agree with TRBD1. CDR1 and CDR2 from the germline V gene are MDHEN and SYDVKM. V was clipped by 3 bases and J by 8 bases; unmatched bases: 8. The CDR3 spans 15 residues. This chain's CDR3 is CASSLDRAGGEKLFF. Written as DNA, the CDR3 is TGTGCCAGCAGTTTGGACAGGGCGGGGGGGGAAAAACTGTTTTTT. The variable domain in full, with the rest retrieved from reference TRBV28 and TRBJ1-4, is DVKVTQSSRYLVKRTGEKVFLECVQDMDHENMFWYRQDPGLGLRLIYFSYDVKMKEKGDIPEGYSVSREKKERFSLILESASTNQTSMYLCASSLDRAGGEKLFFGSGTQLSVL.

This chain joins TRBV5-8 and TRBJ2-6; D is perhaps TRBD2 (5 bases). V shed 1 base and J shed 0 bases, with 8 bases lying between them. Looked up from germline, CDR1 is SGHTS and CDR2 is YDEGEE. The CDR3 length is 16 residues. The CDR3 region has the DNA TGTGCCAGCAGCTTGTTACTAGGCTCTGGGGCCAACGTCCTGACTTTC. Protein: CASSLLLGSGANVLTF.

The chain links TRBV20-1 to TRBJ2-3, with D perhaps TRBD2 (6 bases). The V end was cut by 3 bases, the J end by 2 bases, with 12 bases between. There are 14 residues in the CDR3. Germline CDR1 and CDR2: DFQATT and SNEGSKA (reference sequence). This chain's CDR3 is CSASFGGYTDTQYF. CDR3 bases: TGCAGTGCTAGTTTTGGGGGGTACACAGATACGCAGTATTTT.

The chain employs TRBV11-2 and TRBJ2-1; TRBD2 aligns across 9 bases. Losses at the gene ends were 0 bases for V and 4 bases for J; bases not matched to a gene: 1. Germline-derived CDR1 and CDR2 are SGHAT and FQNNGV. The CDR3 runs to 15 residues. In DNA, the CDR3 is TGTGCCAGCAGCTTAGAACTAGCGGGTTACAATGAGCAGTTCTTC. Translating it yields CASSLELAGYNEQFF.

The J gene is TRBJ2-7, the V gene TRBV19; D perhaps matches TRBD1 (6 bases). From germline, CDR1 is LNHDA and CDR2 SQIVND (reference sequence). The CDR3 has 12 amino acids. Between the trimmed V and J ends, which lost 4 bases and 6 bases, there was a span of 10 bases. CDR3 in amino acids: CASSNRVGEQYF. The CDR3, as DNA: TGTGCCAGTAGTAACAGGGTGGGCGAGCAGTACTTC. The full variable domain, rest sourced from reference TRBV19 and TRBJ2-7, is DGGITQSPKYLFRKEGQNVTLSCEQNLNHDAMYWYRQDPGQGLRLIYYSQIVNDFQKGDIAEGYSVSREKKESFPLTVTSAQKNPTAFYLCASSNRVGEQYFGPGTRLTVT.

As DNA, the CDR3 is TGTGCCAGCAGTCTGGCGGCGCGGCCGAACACTGAAGCTTTCTTT. Residues: CASSLAARPNTEAFF. This chain uses TRBV27 with TRBJ1-1; D not resolved. Germline-derived CDR1 and CDR2 are MNHEY and SMNVEV (reference sequence). Trimming removed 5 bases at V and 1 base at J, with 14 bases between. This CDR3 has 15 residues.

The chain links TRBV18 to TRBJ2-1; 9 bases line up with TRBD2. The J segment lost 0 bases and the V segment lost 2 bases, leaving 17 bases of the junction unmatched. The germline gives CDR1 KGHSH, CDR2 LQKENI. The CDR3 consists of 21 residues. CDR3 protein: CASSPDWARAGGPSSYNEQFF. DNA of the CDR3: TGTGCCAGCTCACCAGACTGGGCTCGAGCGGGAGGACCAAGCTCCTACAATGAGCAGTTCTTC.

This chain joins TRBV5-6 and TRBJ2-2; 7 bases align to TRBD1. CDR1 is SGHDT, CDR2 YYEEEE, per germline. V shed 0 bases, J shed 1 base, and the junction held 6 bases outside the gene matches. The length of the CDR3 is 17 residues. DNA for the CDR3: TGTGCCAGCAGCTTGGGTCTGACAGGGAGGAACACCGGGGAGCTGTTTTTT. It codes for CASSLGLTGRNTGELFF.

CDR3 sequence (DNA): TGTGCCAGCAGCCAAGATAGACATAACTATGGCTACACCTTC. Protein product: CASSQDRHNYGYTF. The rearrangement links TRBV3-1 (or the pseudogene TRBV3-2) to TRBJ1-2; D call uncertain. The germline V gene encodes CDR1 LGHDT and CDR2 YNNKEL (reference sequence). Trimming cost V 0 bases and J 1 base, with 6 bases left between them. This CDR3 region has 14 residues.

This sequence joins TRBV7-8 and TRBJ1-1, with 8 bases fitting TRBD1. Trimming took 4 bases from V and 4 from J; bases not matched to a gene: 8. This CDR3 has 15 residues. Germline V gene data show CDR1 as SGHVS and CDR2 as FQNEAQ. CDR3 in DNA: TGTGCCAGCAGCTCTCACAGGGGGGGAGGCACTGAAGCTTTCTTT. This sequence encodes CASSSHRGGGTEAFF.

The V call is TRBV29-1, the J call TRBJ2-3; 7 nucleotides align to TRBD2. J gave up 3 bases and V 6 bases, and 6 bases lay outside the gene matches. Germline V lookup: CDR1 SQVTM, CDR2 ANQGSEA. This CDR3 comprises 13 residues. This CDR3 is CSVQRTRTDTQYF. CDR3 in DNA: TGCAGCGTCCAACGGACTAGAACAGATACGCAGTATTTT.

The chain has TRBV9 and TRBJ2-1; 13 bases map to TRBD2. Germline V CDR1 and CDR2: SGDLS, YYNGEE. The V gene end was trimmed by 3 bases and the J gene end by 8 bases; junction bases not matched to a gene: 5. This CDR3 is 15 amino acids long. The CDR3 DNA is TGTGCCAGCAGCGCGGGACTAGCGGGAATCCATGAGCAGTTCTTC. Translating it yields CASSAGLAGIHEQFF.

This clone was seen a few times. The sample has other DNA sequences that encode this CDR3 too. The chain links TRBV6-6 to TRBJ1-5; D not resolved. V was pared by 2 bases and J by 4 bases, with 9 bases between. The germline CDR1 and CDR2 sequences are MNHNY and SVGAGI (reference sequence). This CDR3 spans 14 amino acids. For the CDR3, the DNA is TGTGCCAGCAGTTACGGCGGAGGGAATCAGCCCCAGCATTTT. Encoded protein: CASSYGGGNQPQHF.

This chain connects TRBV5-1 to TRBJ1-4; no definite D call. Germline CDR1 is SGHRS and CDR2 is YFSETQ. V lost 5 bases to trimming and J lost 0 bases, with 14 bases between them. The CDR3 totals 16 residues. CDR3 protein: CASSSHWSATNEKLFF. The CDR3 nucleotides read TGCGCCAGCAGTTCCCACTGGAGTGCAACTAATGAAAAACTGTTTTTT.

V and J are TRBV25-1 and TRBJ1-2; 9 bases match TRBD1. The CDR3 has 17 residues. The germline V gene has CDR1 MGHDK and CDR2 SYGVNS. The J segment lost 6 bases and the V segment lost 3 bases, leaving 14 bases of the junction unmatched. The CDR3 DNA reads TGTGCCAGCAGTGATCCCCCTTCCACAGGGGGCACGCATGGCTACACCTTC. Residues: CASSDPPSTGGTHGYTF.

This chain uses TRBV28 with TRBJ2-3; TRBD2 might be the D (6 bases). The V end was cut by 5 bases, the J end by 4 bases, with 10 bases between. CDR1 is MDHEN, CDR2 SYDVKM, per germline. The CDR3 loop spans 13 amino acids. The CDR3 nucleotides read TGTGCCAGCAGTCTCGGGGGAGCAGATACGCAGTATTTT. It yields the protein CASSLGGADTQYF.

J is TRBJ1-5 and V is TRBV28, with D possibly TRBD1 on 5 matching bases. This CDR3 has 11 amino acids. Trimming removed 5 bases from V and 9 bases from J, with 8 bases in between. Germline loops: CDR1 MDHEN, CDR2 SYDVKM. CDR3 sequence (DNA): TGTGCCAGCAGTGGTAGGGGGCCCCAGCATTTT. Protein sequence: CASSGRGPQHF.

This clone appeared once. V usage is TRBV27 and J usage is TRBJ2-5, with D uncertain. The V gene's germline CDR1 is MNHEY and CDR2 SMNVEV (reference sequence). This CDR3 has 13 amino acids. V was trimmed by 6 bases and J by 3 bases, leaving 11 bases between them. In DNA form, the CDR3 reads TGTGCCAGCAGGGCTAGAGAGGAAGAGACCCAGTACTTC. It is translated as CASRAREEETQYF.